The TCR delta chain under discussion was sequenced for a study of γδ T cells in repeated Plasmodium falciparum infection. Study as a whole: Samples were taken at baseline, before some infections, and 21 days after each.

TCRdb used CATT to re-call clones from the multiplex PCR reads. In the table there are about 57,000 delta-chain clones, around 1.5% of which are singletons. In germline, CDR1 is TSWWSYY, CDR2 QGS. The trim removed 2 bases at V and 4 bases at J, leaving 24 bases unmatched. This CDR3 comprises 21 residues. Study-level points and caveats: In Vdelta2-negative, largely Vdelta1+, gammadelta repertoires, repeated controlled infections appeared to drive clonal selection waves.

This clone is medium-sized (0.01 to 0.1%) in the sample. Its antigen is currently unknown. This same CDR3 is encoded by further DNA sequences in the sample. Gammadelta T cells were flow-sorted from PBMC into Vgamma9/Vdelta2+ and Vdelta2-negative populations for bulk analysis. This chain uses TRDV1 with TRDJ1; 8 bases fit TRDD3. The sequence was obtained from a pool of human donors (malaria-infected and uninfected, not separated). Material: gamma-delta T cells from blood. Here the CDR3 DNA reads TGTGCTCTTGGGGAATCACTGTCCTACGGGCCCCTCTGGGGGAGATTCGATAAACTCATCTTT. Protein sequence: CALGESLSYGPLWGRFDKLIF.